This TCR beta chain derives from a study of blood T cells in healthy people across ages. Combining a sample-barcoded 5' primer with a J-beta primer mix, a second PCR ran for roughly 7 to 11 cycles. Carrying 12 random nucleotides, a template-switch adaptor labeled each individual cDNA molecule. Every sample returned 2.5 million or more CDR3-containing paired-end reads. TCRdb used MiXCR to reprocess the 5' RACE reads, holding one entry per CDR3 protein. This sample has about 1.6 million distinct CDR3 sequences, with about 35% found just once. Isolation yielded PBMCs, at least 6 million per sample, in every case. CDR1 is MGHRA and CDR2 is YSYEKL in the germline V gene. Trimming pared 0 bases from V and 0 bases from J, leaving 12 bases between. CDR3 length: 18 residues. A remark on this clonotype: Its antigen is still unknown.

Study-wide findings and caveats: Aged donors had fewer naive CD4+ cells and lower diversity than long-lived donors.

Sample: blood. This chain joins TRBV4-1 and TRBJ2-6; perhaps TRBD1 as D (6 bases). The sequence was collected from a woman between 25 and 40 years old in good health. CDR3 sequence: CASSQDGGSPSGANVLTF. The CDR3 bases are TGCGCCAGCAGCCAAGATGGGGGCTCCCCCTCTGGGGCCAACGTCCTGACTTTC.